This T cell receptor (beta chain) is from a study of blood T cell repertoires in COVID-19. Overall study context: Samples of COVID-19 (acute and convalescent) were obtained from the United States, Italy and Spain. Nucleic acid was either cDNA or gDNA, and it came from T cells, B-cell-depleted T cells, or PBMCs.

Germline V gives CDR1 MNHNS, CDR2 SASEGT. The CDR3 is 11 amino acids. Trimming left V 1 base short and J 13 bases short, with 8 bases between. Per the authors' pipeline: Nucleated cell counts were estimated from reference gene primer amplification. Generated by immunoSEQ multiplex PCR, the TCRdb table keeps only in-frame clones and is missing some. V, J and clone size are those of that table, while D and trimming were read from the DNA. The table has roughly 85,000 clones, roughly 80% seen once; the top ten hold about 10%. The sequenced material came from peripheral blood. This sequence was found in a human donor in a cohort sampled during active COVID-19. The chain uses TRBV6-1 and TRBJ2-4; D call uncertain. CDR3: CASSEDRVQYF. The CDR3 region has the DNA TGTGCCAGCAGTGAAGATCGGGTACAGTACTTC.